This TCR beta chain emerged from a study of blood T cell repertoires in COVID-19. Generated by immunoSEQ multiplex PCR, the TCRdb table keeps only in-frame clones and is missing some. This sample yields more than 200,000 clones, of which about 81% are seen a single time; over 7% belongs to the top ten. V lost 5 bases, J lost 5 bases, and 10 bases stayed unmatched. In germline, CDR1 is SNHLY, CDR2 FYNNEI. The CDR3 has 15 amino acids. This clone appeared a single time. The TCR comes from an elderly woman with COVID-19, enrolled during active disease. Sequences were obtained from peripheral blood. The chain joins TRBV2 to TRBJ1-1; TRBD1 aligns across 8 bases. The CDR3 DNA reads TGTGCCAGCAGTCTGTGGACAGGGACGGCGACTGAAGCTTTCTTT. Translating gives CASSLWTGTATEAFF.